These 10 T cell receptor beta chains were all obtained from the same sample, sequenced in a study of T cell repertoires in cytomegalovirus infection. TCRdb used MiXCR to reprocess the reads, holding one entry per CDR3 protein. The table records 80,000 or so distinct CDR3 sequences, 20% to 30% of them present only once. Their antigens are not known. The starting material was CD8+ T cells from cultured PBMCs, obtained from culture after CMV antigen stimulation. These receptors all come from a human donor in good health (CMV status not recorded). Some clones in this sample may be carry-over from other donors' samples.

The chain employs TRBV19 and TRBJ2-7, with 7 positions matching TRBD1. V gave up 7 bases and J gave up 5 bases; unmatched junction bases: 11. Germline CDR1 and CDR2: LNHDA and SQIVND (reference sequence). The CDR3 has 14 residues. The CDR3 sequence: CASKGAGIFHEQYF. CDR3 bases: TGTGCCAGTAAGGGGGCAGGGATCTTCCACGAGCAGTACTTC.

The chain joins TRBV19 to TRBJ2-1; 10 nucleotides align to TRBD2. Per the germline V gene, CDR1 is LNHDA and CDR2 is SQIVND (reference sequence). The trim removed 3 bases at V and 5 bases at J, leaving 1 base unmatched. The CDR3 is made up of 14 amino acids. DNA for the CDR3: TGTGCCAGTAGTATGGGACTAGCGAACAATGAGCAGTTCTTC. Encoded protein: CASSMGLANNEQFF.

The chain recombines TRBV5-1 with TRBJ1-1; 8 bases align to TRBD1. V trimming: 4 bases; J trimming: 1 base; junction bases outside the gene matches: 6. Germline-derived CDR1 and CDR2 are SGHRS and YFSETQ. The length of the CDR3 is 15 residues. As DNA, the CDR3 is TGCGCCAGCAGCGCAATTGGGACAGGGAACACTGAAGCTTTCTTT. It translates to CASSAIGTGNTEAFF. Using reference TRBV5-1 and TRBJ1-1 for the parts outside the CDR3, the full variable domain is KAGVTQTPRYLIKTRGQQVTLSCSPISGHRSVSWYQQTPGQGLQFLFEYFSETQRNKGNFPGRFSGRQFSNSRSEMNVSTLELGDSALYLCASSAIGTGNTEAFFGQGTRLTVV.

This clonotype was recorded a few times. V is TRBV27 and J is TRBJ1-5; 8 bases are a match to TRBD1. V was pared by 7 bases and J by 7 bases, with 6 bases of the junction left unmatched. Germline V gene data show CDR1 as MNHEY and CDR2 as SMNVEV (reference sequence). CDR3 size: 13 residues. The CDR3 bases are TGTGCCAGCACTCAGGGGGCTGGACAGCCCCAGCATTTT. This gives the protein CASTQGAGQPQHF.

The CDR3 reads CASSLPGSGLSTDTQYF. DNA for the CDR3: TGTGCCAGCAGTTTACCGGGTAGCGGGCTTAGCACAGATACGCAGTATTTT. The chain employs TRBV28 and TRBJ2-3; 7 bases line up with TRBD2. The CDR3 has 17 amino acids. CDR1 and CDR2 from the germline V gene are MDHEN and SYDVKM. Trimming removed 2 bases from V and 0 bases from J; junction bases left unmatched: 8.

The CDR3 nucleotides read TGCGCCAGCAGCTTGGAGTACAGGCGGAATGAAAAACTGTTTTTT. The encoded protein is CASSLEYRRNEKLFF. The chain links TRBV5-1 to TRBJ1-4, with D possibly matching TRBD1 (5 bases). The germline V gene has CDR1 SGHRS and CDR2 YFSETQ. This CDR3 has 15 residues. The V end lost 0 bases, the J end lost 5 bases, and 11 bases lay between the germline ends.

This clonotype was counted a few times. The chain combines TRBV12-3 or TRBV12-4 with TRBJ1-2; D perhaps matches TRBD1 (5 bases). V was clipped by 5 bases and J by 10 bases, with 14 bases between them. This CDR3 spans 12 amino acids. CDR3 sequence reads: CASSQGGLVYTF. CDR3 bases: TGTGCCAGCAGTCAGGGAGGGTTGGTCTACACCTTC.

This sequence joins TRBV27 and TRBJ2-7; 7 bases are shared with TRBD1. Per germline, CDR1 MNHEY and CDR2 SMNVEV (reference sequence). This CDR3 contains 17 residues. Trimming removed 0 bases from V and 5 bases from J; junction bases left unmatched: 13. This CDR3 reads CASSLSGTALRQNEQYF. DNA of the CDR3: TGTGCCAGCAGTTTATCGGGGACAGCCCTGCGACAGAACGAGCAGTACTTC.

The chain links TRBV7-9 to TRBJ2-5, with D possibly being TRBD2 (6 bases). V dropped 3 bases and J dropped 5 bases, with 19 bases sitting between them. The CDR3 consists of 16 residues. Germline-derived CDR1 and CDR2 are SEHNR and FQNEAQ (reference sequence). In nucleotides, the CDR3 is TGTGCCAGCAGCTTTACCTGGGCGGGACCCACGGAGACCCAGTACTTC. Translated: CASSFTWAGPTETQYF.

This clonotype has at least ten counts. The gene calls are TRBV5-1 and TRBJ2-2; 7 nucleotides align to TRBD1. The V gene's germline CDR1 is SGHRS and CDR2 YFSETQ. There are 17 residues in the CDR3. The ends lost 7 bases at V and 1 base at J; junction bases unmatched: 13. The CDR3 loop is CASSEGANEVNTGELFF. The CDR3 nucleotides read TGCGCCAGCTCCGAGGGGGCAAACGAGGTGAACACCGGGGAGCTGTTTTTT.